The rows below give T cell receptor beta chains drawn from one sample of a study of cytomegalovirus exposure and HLA in healthy donors. The protocol was immunoSEQ multiplex PCR, while the TCRdb copy is restricted to in-frame clones and leaves out a portion. This sample's table has about 210,000 clones. Sequenced: PBMCs. These TCRs come from a young woman in good health and CMV-seropositive. The CDR3 runs from the conserved cysteine through the conserved F or W. The D gene is left open where the match is weak.

j_call v_call d_call cdr3_aa cdr3_nt
TRBJ1-1 TRBV9 TRBD1 CASSVTGGGYTEAFF TGTGCCAGCAGCGTTACAGGGGGCGGGTACACTGAAGCTTTCTTT
TRBJ1-1 TRBV2 NA CASSDDSGSLMNTEAFF TGTGCCAGCAGTGACGACAGCGGGAGCCTCATGAACACTGAAGCTTTCTTT
TRBJ1-3 TRBV7-9 NA CASSPDRLSGNTIYF TGTGCCAGCAGCCCCGACAGGTTATCTGGAAACACCATATATTTT
TRBJ2-7 TRBV6-5 NA CASSVAGRMREQYF TGTGCCAGCAGTGTTGCGGGAAGGATGAGGGAGCAGTACTTC
TRBJ2-1 TRBV18 TRBD1 CASSLQGDSYNEQFF TGTGCCAGCTCATTACAGGGGGATTCCTACAATGAGCAGTTCTTC
TRBJ1-1 TRBV5-4 NA CASSSRGDGIEAFF TGTGCCAGCAGCTCACGGGGAGACGGAATTGAAGCTTTCTTT
TRBJ2-7 TRBV7-2 NA CASSLNRAGDEQYF TGTGCCAGCAGCTTAAACAGGGCGGGGGACGAGCAGTACTTC
TRBJ1-5 TRBV9 TRBD1 CASSALSGGKIPALHQPQHF TGTGCCAGCAGCGCGCTGTCAGGGGGTAAAATCCCGGCCCTACATCAGCCCCAGCATTTT
TRBJ2-2 TRBV5-5 TRBD2 CASSLGAGGYTGELFF TGTGCCAGCAGCTTGGGTGCGGGGGGATACACCGGGGAGCTGTTTTTT
TRBJ2-5 TRBV14 TRBD2 CASSQGTSGLSYF TGTGCCAGCAGCCAAGGGACTAGCGGGCTCTCGTACTTC
TRBJ1-2 TRBV30 TRBD1 CASWTGVGYTF TGTGCCTCCTGGACAGGGGTCGGCTACACCTTC
TRBJ1-3 TRBV2 TRBD1 CASSGDRGFGNTIYF TGTGCCAGCAGTGGGGACAGGGGGTTTGGAAACACCATATATTTT
TRBJ2-2 TRBV6-5 TRBD2 CATRLAGETGELFF TGTGCCACCCGACTAGCGGGAGAGACCGGGGAGCTGTTTTTT
TRBJ2-7 TRBV27 NA CASRSSLAAYEQYF TGTGCCAGCAGATCCTCTTTGGCCGCCTACGAGCAGTACTTC
TRBJ1-2 TRBV10-1 NA CASSASPDYGYTF TGCGCCAGCAGTGCTTCTCCAGACTATGGCTACACCTTC
TRBJ2-7 TRBV10-3 NA CAISESRRFEQYF TGTGCCATCAGTGAGTCGCGGCGTTTCGAGCAGTACTTC
TRBJ2-1 TRBV4-1 NA CASSQDPPGRGRWDYNEQFF TGCGCCAGCAGCCAAGATCCCCCCGGGAGGGGGCGATGGGACTACAATGAGCAGTTCTTC
TRBJ2-7 TRBV6-5 NA CASSYAGASGRYEQYF TGTGCCAGCAGTTACGCGGGGGCTAGCGGCCGCTACGAGCAGTACTTC
TRBJ1-2 TRBV27 TRBD1 CASSLSGGQGYGYTF TGTGCCAGCAGTTTATCGGGGGGACAGGGGTATGGCTACACCTTC
TRBJ1-3 TRBV15 NA CATSRTAGAQGNTIYF TGTGCCACCAGCAGGACGGCAGGGGCGCAAGGAAACACCATATATTTT
TRBJ2-7 TRBV5-6 TRBD1 CASSLGQGTLAPWDEQYF TGTGCCAGCAGCTTGGGACAGGGGACGCTAGCTCCCTGGGACGAGCAGTACTTC
TRBJ1-3 TRBV7-2 TRBD1 CASSSSRQGVTGNTIYF TGTGCCAGCAGCTCCAGCCGACAGGGGGTTACGGGAAACACCATATATTTT
TRBJ1-3 TRBV5-1 TRBD1 CASSLNGFRDSSGNTIYF TGCGCCAGCAGCTTAAACGGCTTCCGGGACAGCTCTGGAAACACCATATATTTT
TRBJ1-1 TRBV7-9 TRBD1 CASSLGTGSFMNTEAFF TGTGCCAGCAGCTTAGGGACAGGGAGTTTCATGAACACTGAAGCTTTCTTT
TRBJ2-7 TRBV7-2 TRBD1 CASSLGAGQGASEQYF TGTGCCAGCAGCTTAGGTGCGGGACAGGGGGCTAGCGAGCAGTACTTC
TRBJ2-4 TRBV5-1 NA CASSSPNSKNIQYF TGCGCCAGCAGCTCTCCCAACAGCAAAAACATTCAGTACTTC
TRBJ1-1 TRBV7-9 NA CASSSRGGSTEAFF TGTGCCAGCAGCTCACGGGGAGGGAGCACTGAAGCTTTCTTT
TRBJ2-5 TRBV5-1 NA CASSLTSPFQETQYF TGCGCCAGCAGCTTGACTAGTCCCTTCCAAGAGACCCAGTACTTC
TRBJ2-3 TRBV29-1 NA CSVGRRGITDTQYF TGCAGCGTCGGTCGCAGGGGAATTACAGATACGCAGTATTTT
TRBJ1-4 TRBV5-1 TRBD1 CASSGQGATNEKLFF TGCGCCAGCAGCGGACAGGGGGCAACTAATGAAAAACTGTTTTTT
TRBJ2-7 TRBV7-6 NA CASSEYGDQYF TGTGCCAGCAGCGAATACGGGGATCAGTACTTC
TRBJ2-7 TRBV5-1 NA CASSLSTVTYEQYF TGCGCCAGCAGCTTGAGTACAGTTACCTACGAGCAGTACTTC
TRBJ1-1 TRBV11-2 TRBD1 CASSLRDRVRAFF TGTGCCAGCAGCCTCCGGGACAGGGTGCGGGCTTTCTTT
TRBJ2-3 TRBV19 NA CASSPTSMVGDTQYF TGTGCCAGTAGTCCCACTAGTATGGTTGGAGATACGCAGTATTTT
TRBJ1-2 TRBV9 TRBD1 CASSDRTGDGGYTF TGTGCCAGCAGCGACCGGACAGGAGACGGTGGCTACACCTTC
TRBJ2-1 TRBV19 NA CASSIFPMSHNEQFF TGTGCCAGTAGTATATTCCCGATGAGCCACAATGAGCAGTTCTTC
TRBJ1-6 TRBV5-4 NA CASSLGGDRGSPLHF TGTGCCAGCAGCTTGGGCGGGGATCGTGGTTCACCCCTCCACTTT
TRBJ1-2 TRBV5-1 NA CASSPDDNPAGYTF TGCGCCAGCAGCCCAGATGACAATCCGGCAGGCTACACCTTC
TRBJ1-5 TRBV18 TRBD1 CASSPPAGTGGNQPQHF TGTGCCAGCTCACCCCCCGCAGGGACAGGGGGCAATCAGCCCCAGCATTTT
TRBJ2-3 TRBV21-1 NA CASRSPVSTQYF TGTGCCAGCAGGTCGCCCGTGAGTACGCAGTATTTT
TRBJ2-5 TRBV6-5 TRBD1 CASSQDRGQETQYF TGTGCCAGCAGTCAAGACAGGGGGCAAGAGACCCAGTACTTC
TRBJ2-5 TRBV7-2 TRBD2 CASSLAVAGGVETQYF TGTGCCAGCAGCTTAGCGGTAGCGGGAGGAGTAGAGACCCAGTACTTC
TRBJ2-5 TRBV29-1 NA CSVERYGGPTQETQYF TGCAGCGTTGAGAGATACGGGGGTCCCACACAAGAGACCCAGTACTTC
TRBJ1-4 TRBV7-2 NA CASSLGQIGTNEKLFF TGTGCCAGCAGCTTAGGACAGATCGGGACTAATGAAAAACTGTTTTTT
TRBJ1-1 TRBV5-1 TRBD1 CASSYRDRATEAFF TGCGCCAGCAGCTACCGGGACAGGGCCACTGAAGCTTTCTTT
TRBJ1-2 TRBV5-1 TRBD1 CASSLESRQGDGYTF TGCGCCAGCAGCTTGGAATCCCGGCAGGGGGATGGCTACACCTTC
TRBJ2-5 TRBV6-6 TRBD1 CASSYNARGRGETQYF TGTGCCAGCAGTTATAACGCCAGGGGGCGCGGGGAGACCCAGTACTTC